This TCR beta chain was sequenced in a study of cytomegalovirus exposure and HLA in healthy donors. Comment on this clone: Its antigen is undetermined.

The length of the CDR3 is 14 residues. The germline V gene has CDR1 SGHAT and CDR2 FQNNGV. Trimming took 1 base from V and 3 from J, leaving 10 bases between them. The study ran its PCR with 60 Vbeta and 13 Jbeta primers. Here immunoSEQ multiplex PCR was the method, and the copy in TCRdb shows in-frame clones only, minus some. The data contain more than 95,000 clones, 81% of them singletons. Findings of the study overall: Earlier analysis looked at TCR beta V segments, and most were productive about 87% or about 30% of the time. Highest at DRB1 and lowest at HLA-C, TCR association rates differed among HLA loci in a later analysis. Later work associated 16,951 TCR beta sequences with HLA alleles at 0.05 false discovery rate.

Sequences were obtained from PBMCs. The chain links TRBV11-2 to TRBJ2-7; D unclear. This TCR was recovered from a man younger than 35 in good health and CMV-seropositive. The CDR3 nucleotides are TGTGCCAGCAGCTTAGGCCGTTACAGCTACGAGCAGTACTTC. The encoded protein is CASSLGRYSYEQYF.